Each of the 5 T cell receptor beta chains below was sequenced from the same sample in a study of shared clonotypes between healthy human individuals. Cells designated naive CD8 were CD45RO-negative and were positively selected for CCR7, with terminally differentiated effector memory CD45RA+ cells excluded. Some clones are missing from TCRdb's copy, which holds only in-frame ones; the method was immunoSEQ multiplex PCR. This table holds around 620,000 clones, 85% to 95% found once. What was sequenced was naive CD8+ T cells sorted from blood. The receptors stem from a woman aged 25 to 45 in good health.

The chain recombines TRBV29-1 with TRBJ2-1; weak D call: TRBD2 (6 bases). Germline-derived CDR1 and CDR2 are SQVTM and ANQGSEA. V was trimmed by 8 bases and J by 0 bases, leaving 20 bases between them. The CDR3 is made up of 16 amino acids. The CDR3 here is CSSTIGTRPSYNEQFF. CDR3 sequence (DNA): TGCAGCTCCACGATCGGGACTCGTCCCTCCTACAATGAGCAGTTCTTC.

This clone was recorded only once. The chain couples TRBV27 to TRBJ2-1, with D hard to call. Germline V CDR1 and CDR2: MNHEY, SMNVEV (reference sequence). Between the trimmed V and J ends, which lost 7 bases and 2 bases, there was a span of 9 bases. The CDR3 is made up of 13 amino acids. The CDR3 reads CASMPFAYNEQFF. DNA of the CDR3: TGTGCCAGCATGCCCTTTGCCTACAATGAGCAGTTCTTC.

The sample holds one count of this clone. The V call is TRBV2, the J call TRBJ2-7; 12 nucleotides align to TRBD2. The junction had 9 bases not matched to a gene; V was cut back by 6 bases and J by 6 bases. CDR3 size: 15 residues. Germline CDR1 SNHLY, CDR2 FYNNEI. CDR3 protein: CASSIGTSGSPEQYF. The CDR3 DNA is TGTGCCAGCAGCATTGGGACTAGCGGGTCTCCCGAGCAGTACTTC.

This sequence joins TRBV11-2 and TRBJ2-5, with D perhaps being TRBD1 or TRBD2 (5 bases each). Trimming cost V 1 base and J 0 bases, with 9 bases left between them. Germline values: CDR1 SGHAT, CDR2 FQNNGV. The CDR3 totals 15 residues. The CDR3 loop reads CASSLGGNYQETQYF. The CDR3 DNA reads TGTGCCAGCAGCTTAGGGGGGAACTACCAAGAGACCCAGTACTTC.

The chain employs TRBV4-1 and TRBJ2-7; the D is unclear. The V gene lost 9 bases and the J gene lost 1 base, with 13 bases spanning the gap. CDR3 length equals 13 residues. Germline CDR1 MGHRA, CDR2 YSYEKL. CDR3 protein: CASAQVSSYEQYF. DNA of the CDR3: TGCGCCAGTGCGCAGGTTTCATCCTACGAGCAGTACTTC.